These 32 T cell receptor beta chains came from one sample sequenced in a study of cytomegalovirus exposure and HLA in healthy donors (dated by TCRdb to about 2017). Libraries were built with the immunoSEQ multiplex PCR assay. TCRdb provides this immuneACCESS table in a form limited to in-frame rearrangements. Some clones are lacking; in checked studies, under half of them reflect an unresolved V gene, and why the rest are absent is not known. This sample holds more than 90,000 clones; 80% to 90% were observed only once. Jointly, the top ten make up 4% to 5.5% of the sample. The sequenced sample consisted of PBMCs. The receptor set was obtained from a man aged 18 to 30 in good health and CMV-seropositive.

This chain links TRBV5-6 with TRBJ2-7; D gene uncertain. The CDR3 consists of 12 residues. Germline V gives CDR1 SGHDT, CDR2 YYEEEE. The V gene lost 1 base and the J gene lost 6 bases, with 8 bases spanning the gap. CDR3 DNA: TGTGCCAGCAGCTTGCTACCACGCGAGCAGTACTTC. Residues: CASSLLPREQYF.

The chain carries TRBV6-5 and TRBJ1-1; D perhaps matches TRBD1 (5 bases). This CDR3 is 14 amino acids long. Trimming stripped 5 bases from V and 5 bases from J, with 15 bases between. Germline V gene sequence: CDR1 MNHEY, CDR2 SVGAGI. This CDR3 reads CASSARTIATEAFF. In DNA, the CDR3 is TGTGCCAGCAGTGCAAGGACAATTGCAACTGAAGCTTTCTTT.

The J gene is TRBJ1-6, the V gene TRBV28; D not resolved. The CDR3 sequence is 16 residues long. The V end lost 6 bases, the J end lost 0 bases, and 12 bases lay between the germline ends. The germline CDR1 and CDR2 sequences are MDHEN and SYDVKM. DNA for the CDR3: TGTGCCAGCAGACCCCACGGGAGCTCCTATAATTCACCCCTCCACTTT. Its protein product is CASRPHGSSYNSPLHF.

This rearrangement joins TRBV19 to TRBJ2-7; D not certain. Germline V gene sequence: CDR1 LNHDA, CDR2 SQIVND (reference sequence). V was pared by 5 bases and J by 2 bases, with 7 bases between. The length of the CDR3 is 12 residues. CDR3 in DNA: TGTGCCAGTAGTCCTGGCACCTACGAGCAGTACTTC. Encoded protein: CASSPGTYEQYF.

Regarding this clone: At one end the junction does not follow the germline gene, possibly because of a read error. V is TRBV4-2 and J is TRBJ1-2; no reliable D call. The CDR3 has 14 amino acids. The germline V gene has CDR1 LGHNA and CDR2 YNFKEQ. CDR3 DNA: TGTGCCAGCAGCCAATCGACTAATGCCTATCGCTACACCTTC. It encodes CASSQSTNAYRYTF.

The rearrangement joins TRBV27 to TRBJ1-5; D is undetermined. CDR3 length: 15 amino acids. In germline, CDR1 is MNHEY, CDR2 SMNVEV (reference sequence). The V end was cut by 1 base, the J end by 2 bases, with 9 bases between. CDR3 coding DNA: TGTGCCAGCAGTTTATTCGTCGGGGGCAATCAGCCCCAGCATTTT. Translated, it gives CASSLFVGGNQPQHF.

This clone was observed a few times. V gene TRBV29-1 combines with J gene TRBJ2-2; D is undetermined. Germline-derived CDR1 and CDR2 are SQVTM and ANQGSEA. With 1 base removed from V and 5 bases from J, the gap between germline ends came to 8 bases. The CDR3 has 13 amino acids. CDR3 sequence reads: CSVEVPYTGELFF. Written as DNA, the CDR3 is TGCAGCGTTGAAGTTCCTTATACCGGGGAGCTGTTTTTT.

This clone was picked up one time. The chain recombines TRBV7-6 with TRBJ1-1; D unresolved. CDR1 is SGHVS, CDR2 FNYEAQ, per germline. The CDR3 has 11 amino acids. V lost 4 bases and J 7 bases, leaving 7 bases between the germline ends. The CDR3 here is CASSSNDEAFF. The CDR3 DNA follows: TGTGCCAGCAGCTCTAACGATGAAGCTTTCTTT.

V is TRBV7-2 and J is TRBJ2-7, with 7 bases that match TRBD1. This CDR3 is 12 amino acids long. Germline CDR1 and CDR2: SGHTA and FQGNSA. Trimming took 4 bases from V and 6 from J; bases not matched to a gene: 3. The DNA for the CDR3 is TGTGCCAGCAGCTGGGACAGCGGCGAGCAGTACTTC. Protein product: CASSWDSGEQYF.

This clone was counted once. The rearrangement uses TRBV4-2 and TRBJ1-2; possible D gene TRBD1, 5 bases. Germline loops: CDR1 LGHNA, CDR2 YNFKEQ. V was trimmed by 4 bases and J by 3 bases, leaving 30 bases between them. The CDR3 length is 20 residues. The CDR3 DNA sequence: TGTGCCAGCAGCCTCCAGACGGTTGCCCTATCTCAGGGTCGAGACTATGGCTACACCTTC. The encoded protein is CASSLQTVALSQGRDYGYTF.

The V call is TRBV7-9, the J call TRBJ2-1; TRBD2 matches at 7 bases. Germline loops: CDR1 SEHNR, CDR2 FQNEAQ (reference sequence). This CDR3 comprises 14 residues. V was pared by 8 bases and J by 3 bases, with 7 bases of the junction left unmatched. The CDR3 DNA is TGTGCCAGCGTGCCGGCGGGGGACTACAATGAGCAGTTCTTC. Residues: CASVPAGDYNEQFF.

CDR3 nucleotides: TGTGCCAGAAGACAGACTAGCGATCCCCCCGGGGAGCTGTTTTTT. Encoded protein: CARRQTSDPPGELFF. The chain has TRBV5-3 and TRBJ2-2; 8 bases match TRBD2. TRBV5-3 counts as an open reading frame of uncertain function. After removal of 5 bases from V and 6 bases from J, the junction contained 9 bases not matched to a gene. The CDR3 spans 15 residues.

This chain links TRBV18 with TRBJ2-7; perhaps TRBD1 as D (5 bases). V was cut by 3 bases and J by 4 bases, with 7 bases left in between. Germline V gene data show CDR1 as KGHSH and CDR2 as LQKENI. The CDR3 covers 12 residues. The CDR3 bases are TGTGCCAGCTCACCTGACAGTTACGAGCAGTACTTC. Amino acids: CASSPDSYEQYF.

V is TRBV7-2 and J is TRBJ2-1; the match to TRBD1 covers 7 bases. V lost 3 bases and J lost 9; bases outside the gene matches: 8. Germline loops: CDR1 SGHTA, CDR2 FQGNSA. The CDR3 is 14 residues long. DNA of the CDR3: TGTGCCAGCAGCTTCGACAGGGTACCCACTGAGCAGTTCTTC. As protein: CASSFDRVPTEQFF.

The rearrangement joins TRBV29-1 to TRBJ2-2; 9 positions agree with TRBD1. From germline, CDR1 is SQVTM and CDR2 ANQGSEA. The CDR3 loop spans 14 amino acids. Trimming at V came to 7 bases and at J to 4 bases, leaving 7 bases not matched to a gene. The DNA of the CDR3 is TGCAGCGGGCAATCGGGACAGGGCACCGGGGAGCTGTTTTTT. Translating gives CSGQSGQGTGELFF.

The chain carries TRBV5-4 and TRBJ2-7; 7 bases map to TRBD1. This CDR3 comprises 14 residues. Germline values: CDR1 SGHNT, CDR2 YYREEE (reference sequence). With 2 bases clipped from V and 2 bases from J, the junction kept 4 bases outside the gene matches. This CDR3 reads CASSFRDSPYEQYF. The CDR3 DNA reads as TGTGCCAGCAGCTTCCGGGACAGTCCCTACGAGCAGTACTTC.

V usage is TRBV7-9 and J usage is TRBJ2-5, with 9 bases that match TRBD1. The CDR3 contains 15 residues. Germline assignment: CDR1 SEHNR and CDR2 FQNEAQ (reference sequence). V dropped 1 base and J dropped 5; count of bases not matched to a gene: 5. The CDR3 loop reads CASSLGTGDVETQYF. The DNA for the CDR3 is TGTGCCAGCAGCTTAGGGACAGGGGATGTTGAGACCCAGTACTTC.

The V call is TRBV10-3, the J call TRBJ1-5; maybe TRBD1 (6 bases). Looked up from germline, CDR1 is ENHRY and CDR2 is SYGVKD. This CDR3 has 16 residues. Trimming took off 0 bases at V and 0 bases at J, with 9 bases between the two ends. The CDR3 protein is CAISESKDSSNQPQHF. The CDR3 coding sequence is TGTGCCATCAGTGAGTCCAAGGACAGTAGCAATCAGCCCCAGCATTTT.

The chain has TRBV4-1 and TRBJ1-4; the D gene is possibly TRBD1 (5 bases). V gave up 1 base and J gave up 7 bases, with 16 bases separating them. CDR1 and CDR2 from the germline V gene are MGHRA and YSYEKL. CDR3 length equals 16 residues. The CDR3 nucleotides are TGCGCCAGCAGCCAAGGCCTCAGGGTGGGGGGTGAAAAACTGTTTTTT. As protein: CASSQGLRVGGEKLFF.

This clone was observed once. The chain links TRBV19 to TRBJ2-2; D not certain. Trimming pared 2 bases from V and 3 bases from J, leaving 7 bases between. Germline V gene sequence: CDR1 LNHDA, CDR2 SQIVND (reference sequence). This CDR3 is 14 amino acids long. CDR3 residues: CASSITRDTGELFF. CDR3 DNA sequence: TGTGCCAGTAGTATAACGCGAGACACCGGGGAGCTGTTTTTT.

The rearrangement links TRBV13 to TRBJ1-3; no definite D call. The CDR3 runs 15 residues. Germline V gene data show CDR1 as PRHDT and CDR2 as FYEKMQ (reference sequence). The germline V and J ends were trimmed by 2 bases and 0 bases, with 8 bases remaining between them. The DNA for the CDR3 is TGTGCCAGCAGCTTACAGTTAAGCTCTGGAAACACCATATATTTT. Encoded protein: CASSLQLSSGNTIYF.

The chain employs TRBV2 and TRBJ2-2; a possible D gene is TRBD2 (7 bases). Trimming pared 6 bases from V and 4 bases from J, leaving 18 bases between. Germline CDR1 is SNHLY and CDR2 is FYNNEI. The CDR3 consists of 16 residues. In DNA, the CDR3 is TGTGCCAGCAGCACCGGCGGGGGCGGGAGCACCGGGGAGCTGTTTTTT. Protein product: CASSTGGGGSTGELFF.

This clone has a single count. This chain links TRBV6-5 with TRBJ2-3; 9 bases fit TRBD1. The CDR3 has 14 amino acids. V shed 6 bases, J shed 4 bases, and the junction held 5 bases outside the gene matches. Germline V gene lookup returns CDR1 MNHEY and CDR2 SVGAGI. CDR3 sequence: CASSGQGPPDTQYF. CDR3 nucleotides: TGTGCCAGCAGCGGACAGGGGCCCCCAGATACGCAGTATTTT.

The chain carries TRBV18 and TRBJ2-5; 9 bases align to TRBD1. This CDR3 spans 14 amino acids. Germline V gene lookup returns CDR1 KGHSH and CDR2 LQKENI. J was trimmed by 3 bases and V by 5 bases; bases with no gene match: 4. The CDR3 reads CASSITGGEETQYF. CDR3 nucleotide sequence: TGTGCCAGCTCAATCACAGGGGGCGAAGAGACCCAGTACTTC. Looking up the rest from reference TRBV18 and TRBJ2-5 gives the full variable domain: NAGVMQNPRHLVRRRGQEARLRCSPMKGHSHVYWYRQLPEEGLKFMVYLQKENIIDESGMPKERFSAEFPKEGPSILRIQQVVRGDSAAYFCASSITGGEETQYFGPGTRLLVL.

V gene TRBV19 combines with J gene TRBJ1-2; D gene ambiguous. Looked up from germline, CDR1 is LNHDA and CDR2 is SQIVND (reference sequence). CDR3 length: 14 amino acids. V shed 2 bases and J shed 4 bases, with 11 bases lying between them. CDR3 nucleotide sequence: TGTGCCAGTAGTATATTGGGCCTGGGCTATGGCTACACCTTC. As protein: CASSILGLGYGYTF.

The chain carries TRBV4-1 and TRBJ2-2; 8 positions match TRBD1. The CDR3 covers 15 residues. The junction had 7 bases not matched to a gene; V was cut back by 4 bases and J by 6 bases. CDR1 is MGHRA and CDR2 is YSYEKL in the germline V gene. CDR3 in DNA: TGCGCCAGCAGCCGAGGACAGGGCGGGCCCGGGGAGCTGTTTTTT. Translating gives CASSRGQGGPGELFF.

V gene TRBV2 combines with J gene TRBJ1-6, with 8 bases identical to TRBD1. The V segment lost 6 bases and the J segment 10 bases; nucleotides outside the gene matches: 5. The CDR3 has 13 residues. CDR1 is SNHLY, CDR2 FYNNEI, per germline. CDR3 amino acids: CASRTGEESPLHF. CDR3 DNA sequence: TGTGCCAGCAGGACAGGGGAAGAGTCACCCCTCCACTTT.

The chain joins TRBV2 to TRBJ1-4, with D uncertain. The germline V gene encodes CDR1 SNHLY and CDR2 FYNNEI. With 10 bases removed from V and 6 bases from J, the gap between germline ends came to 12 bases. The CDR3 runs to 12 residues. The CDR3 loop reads CATSSLDEKLFF. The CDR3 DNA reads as TGTGCCACTTCGAGCTTGGATGAAAAACTGTTTTTT.

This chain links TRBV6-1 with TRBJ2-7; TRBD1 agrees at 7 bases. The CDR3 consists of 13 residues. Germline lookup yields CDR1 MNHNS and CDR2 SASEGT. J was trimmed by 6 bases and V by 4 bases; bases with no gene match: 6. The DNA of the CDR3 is TGTGCCAGCAGTGCCATAACAGGGGTCGAGCAGTACTTC. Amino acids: CASSAITGVEQYF.

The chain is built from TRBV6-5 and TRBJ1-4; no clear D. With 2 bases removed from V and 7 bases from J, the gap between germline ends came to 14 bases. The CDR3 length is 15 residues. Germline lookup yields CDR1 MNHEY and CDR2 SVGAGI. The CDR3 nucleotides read TGTGCCAGCAGTTACGTCCAGGCTTCAAGTGAAAAACTGTTTTTT. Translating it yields CASSYVQASSEKLFF.

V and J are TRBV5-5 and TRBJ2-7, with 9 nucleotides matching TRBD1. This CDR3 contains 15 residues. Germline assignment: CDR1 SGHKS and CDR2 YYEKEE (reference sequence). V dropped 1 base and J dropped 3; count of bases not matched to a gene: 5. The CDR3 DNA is TGTGCCAGCAGCTTGCGGGGACAGGGCCACTACGAGCAGTACTTC. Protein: CASSLRGQGHYEQYF. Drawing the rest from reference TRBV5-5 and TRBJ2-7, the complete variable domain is DAGVTQSPTHLIKTRGQQVTLRCSPISGHKSVSWYQQVLGQGPQFIFQYYEKEERGRGNFPDRFSARQFPNYSSELNVNALLLGDSALYLCASSLRGQGHYEQYFGPGTRLTVT.

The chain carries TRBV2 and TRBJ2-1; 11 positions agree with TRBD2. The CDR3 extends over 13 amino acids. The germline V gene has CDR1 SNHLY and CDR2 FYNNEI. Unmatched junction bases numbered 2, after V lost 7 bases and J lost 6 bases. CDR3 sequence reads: CASTGLAGNEQFF. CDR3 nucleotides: TGTGCCAGCACCGGACTAGCGGGCAATGAGCAGTTCTTC.